These 18 T cell receptor beta chains came from one sample sequenced in a study of beta chain features in type 1 diabetes. Sequencing targeted expressed TCRB transcripts, as all isolated RNA had been reverse transcribed. The assay was immunoSEQ multiplex PCR, and TCRdb's table has in-frame clones only and misses some. Among roughly 500,000 clones listed, roughly an eighth were seen once. Sequenced: naive CD4+ T cells from blood. These receptors originate from a woman under 30 in good health.

The chain employs TRBV1 and TRBJ2-5; no check of the table's D call, TRBD2, against the DNA was made. TRBV1 is termed a pseudogene. The CDR3 is 20 residues long. The CDR3 nucleotides are TGCACCAGCAGCCCCCAGATTACGGGACTAGCGGGGATCCGAGGGGAGACCCAGTACTTC. Translated: CTSSPQITGLAGIRGETQYF.

This chain uses TRBV2 with TRBJ2-7; D not certain. The germline V and J ends were trimmed by 6 bases and 5 bases, with 14 bases remaining between them. In germline, CDR1 is SNHLY, CDR2 FYNNEI. The CDR3 covers 13 residues. The DNA for the CDR3 is TGTGCCAGCAGGGCCTTTGGCCCACACGAGCAGTACTTC. It translates to CASRAFGPHEQYF.

This clone has a handful of counts. The genes are TRBV18 and TRBJ2-1; D is perhaps TRBD1 or TRBD2 (5 bases each). V was shortened by 0 bases and J by 5 bases, with 11 bases between the two germline ends. There are 15 residues in the CDR3. The germline V gene has CDR1 KGHSH and CDR2 LQKENI. This CDR3 is CASSPPGRRDNEQFF. DNA of the CDR3: TGTGCCAGCTCACCACCGGGACGCAGAGACAATGAGCAGTTCTTC.

CDR3 nucleotide sequence: TGTGCCACGACCAGGGATTCCTATGGCTACACCTTC. Translation gives CATTRDSYGYTF. The rearrangement joins TRBV2 to TRBJ1-2, with D possibly TRBD1 on 5 matching bases. The germline V and J ends were trimmed by 10 bases and 4 bases, with 13 bases remaining between them. The CDR3 is 12 residues long. Germline CDR1 SNHLY, CDR2 FYNNEI.

This clone was seen more than once but under ten times. V usage is TRBV30 and J usage is TRBJ2-5; 8 bases line up with TRBD1. Losses at the gene ends were 2 bases for V and 4 bases for J; bases not matched to a gene: 9. Germline CDR1 reads GTSNPN; CDR2 reads SVGIG (reference sequence). The CDR3 is 15 residues long. The CDR3 coding sequence is TGTGCCTGGAGTACGGACAGGGTTGAGGGAGAGACCCAGTACTTC. Its translation is CAWSTDRVEGETQYF.

The chain has TRBV7-9 and TRBJ2-1; D is ambiguous. The CDR3 sequence is 15 residues long. V was cut by 5 bases and J by 5 bases, with 16 bases left in between. The germline gives CDR1 SEHNR, CDR2 FQNEAQ (reference sequence). This chain's CDR3 is CASSPLRTADNEQFF. The DNA of the CDR3 is TGTGCCAGCAGCCCACTTAGGACCGCCGACAATGAGCAGTTCTTC.

The rearrangement joins TRBV5-1 to TRBJ1-1; the match to TRBD1 covers 9 bases. J was trimmed by 1 base and V by 4 bases; bases with no gene match: 8. There are 16 residues in the CDR3. The germline gives CDR1 SGHRS, CDR2 YFSETQ. CDR3 DNA sequence: TGCGCCAGCAGCCTACAACCGGGACAGGGGAACACTGAAGCTTTCTTT. The encoded protein is CASSLQPGQGNTEAFF.

This clone was found a few times. One end of the junction does not line up with germline, which may come from a read error. The V and J genes are TRBV23-1 and TRBJ2-5; 8 nucleotides match TRBD2. TRBV23-1 is an ORF, and what it does is uncertain. The CDR3 has 15 residues. CDR3 sequence (DNA): TGCGCCAGCAGCCACCCCCTAGCGGGCCAAGGGACCCAGTACTTC. Translation: CASSHPLAGQGTQYF.

There are a few counts of this clone. The J gene is TRBJ1-1, the V gene TRBV27; a possible D gene is TRBD1 (5 bases). CDR1 and CDR2 (germline): MNHEY, SMNVEV (reference sequence). Trimming removed 6 bases from V and 2 bases from J, with 22 bases in between. This CDR3 spans 17 amino acids. The CDR3 region is CASSLRRVGASNTEAFF. CDR3 nucleotides: TGTGCCAGCAGCCTTAGGCGCGTCGGGGCAAGCAACACTGAAGCTTTCTTT.

This chain links TRBV5-1 with TRBJ1-2; no clear D. Germline V CDR1 and CDR2: SGHRS, YFSETQ. This CDR3 contains 13 residues. V was trimmed by 4 bases and J by 4 bases, leaving 11 bases between them. CDR3 bases: TGCGCCAGCAGCGTATCAACCGGCTATGGCTACACCTTC. This translates into CASSVSTGYGYTF.

In this sample, this clone turned up a few times. Lacking the conserved final phenylalanine or tryptophan, this CDR3 likely reflects a read error. The limits of the CDR3 on the DNA are not certain, so only TCRdb's listed CDR3 is given. The V and J genes are TRBV7-9 and TRBJ1-1; no check of the table's D call, TRBD1, against the DNA was made. The CDR3 region is 11 residues in length, termini included. CDR1 SEHNR and CDR2 FQNEAQ come from the germline V gene (reference sequence). The CDR3 is CASSPLGAGAV.

CDR3 protein: CSGRGLLPYEAFF. The CDR3 region has the DNA TGCAGCGGCCGGGGATTATTGCCGTATGAAGCTTTCTTT. The genes are TRBV29-1 and TRBJ1-1; no definite D call. Trimming removed 7 bases from V and 7 bases from J, with 19 bases in between. CDR3 length equals 13 residues. Per germline, CDR1 SQVTM and CDR2 ANQGSEA.

This clone was recorded a few times. This chain joins TRBV7-9 and TRBJ2-2, with D tentatively TRBD2 (9 bases). The CDR3 has 18 amino acids. Germline V gives CDR1 SEHNR, CDR2 FQNEAQ (reference sequence). V shed 6 bases and J shed 4 bases, with 24 bases lying between them. The CDR3 spells CASSSGTGIAGVTGELFF. The CDR3 DNA reads TGTGCCAGCAGTTCCGGGACAGGCATAGCGGGAGTCACCGGGGAGCTGTTTTTT. The whole variable domain, filled in from reference TRBV7-9 and TRBJ2-2, reads DTGVSQNPRHKITKRGQNVTFRCDPISEHNRLYWYRQTLGQGPEFLTYFQNEAQLEKSRLLSDRFSAERPKGSFSTLEIQRTEQGDSAMYLCASSSGTGIAGVTGELFFGEGSRLTVL.

This clone occurred a few times. The chain has TRBV7-9 and TRBJ2-7; D might be TRBD1 (6 bases). Germline values: CDR1 SEHNR, CDR2 FQNEAQ (reference sequence). V lost 5 bases and J lost 3, with 14 bases in between. CDR3 length equals 14 residues. The CDR3: CASSGRTVNYEQYF. The CDR3 nucleotides read TGTGCCAGCAGCGGAAGGACAGTGAACTACGAGCAGTACTTC.

The table lists this clone with a few counts. The rearrangement uses TRBV4-1 and TRBJ2-2; D ambiguous. V dropped 4 bases and J dropped 6 bases, with 18 bases sitting between them. The germline CDR1 and CDR2 sequences are MGHRA and YSYEKL. This CDR3 comprises 16 residues. The CDR3 region has the DNA TGCGCCAGCAGCCGATCCTCCTCCTGGGGATCCGGGGAGCTGTTTTTT. As protein: CASSRSSSWGSGELFF.

This clone has just a few counts. J is TRBJ2-3 and V is TRBV9; D possibly corresponds to TRBD2 (5 bases). In germline, CDR1 is SGDLS, CDR2 YYNGEE. The CDR3 extends over 15 amino acids. The V end lost 1 base, the J end lost 10 bases, and 19 bases lay between the germline ends. The CDR3 loop is CASSVSGEDGQPQYF. DNA of the CDR3: TGTGCCAGCAGCGTAAGCGGCGAGGATGGCCAGCCGCAGTATTTT.

This clone was seen a few times. The chain links TRBV19 to TRBJ2-1, with a weak D call TRBD1 (7 bases). This CDR3 has 15 residues. In germline, CDR1 is LNHDA, CDR2 SQIVND (reference sequence). The germline V and J ends were trimmed by 3 bases and 12 bases, with 21 bases remaining between them. The CDR3 DNA sequence: TGTGCCAGTAGTATCGGGACAGTGGGGGGTGGAGGGCAGTTCTTC. This sequence encodes CASSIGTVGGGGQFF.

The V gene is TRBV18, the J gene TRBJ2-5; TRBD2 aligns across 10 bases. The V gene's germline CDR1 is KGHSH and CDR2 LQKENI. V was pared by 2 bases and J by 4 bases, with 7 bases of the junction left unmatched. The CDR3 sequence is 16 residues long. CDR3 DNA: TGTGCCAGCTCACCATCTCCTAGCGGGAGCCCAGAGACCCAGTACTTC. Translated: CASSPSPSGSPETQYF. The entire variable domain, with the rest obtained from reference TRBV18 and TRBJ2-5, is as follows: NAGVMQNPRHLVRRRGQEARLRCSPMKGHSHVYWYRQLPEEGLKFMVYLQKENIIDESGMPKERFSAEFPKEGPSILRIQQVVRGDSAAYFCASSPSPSGSPETQYFGPGTRLLVL.